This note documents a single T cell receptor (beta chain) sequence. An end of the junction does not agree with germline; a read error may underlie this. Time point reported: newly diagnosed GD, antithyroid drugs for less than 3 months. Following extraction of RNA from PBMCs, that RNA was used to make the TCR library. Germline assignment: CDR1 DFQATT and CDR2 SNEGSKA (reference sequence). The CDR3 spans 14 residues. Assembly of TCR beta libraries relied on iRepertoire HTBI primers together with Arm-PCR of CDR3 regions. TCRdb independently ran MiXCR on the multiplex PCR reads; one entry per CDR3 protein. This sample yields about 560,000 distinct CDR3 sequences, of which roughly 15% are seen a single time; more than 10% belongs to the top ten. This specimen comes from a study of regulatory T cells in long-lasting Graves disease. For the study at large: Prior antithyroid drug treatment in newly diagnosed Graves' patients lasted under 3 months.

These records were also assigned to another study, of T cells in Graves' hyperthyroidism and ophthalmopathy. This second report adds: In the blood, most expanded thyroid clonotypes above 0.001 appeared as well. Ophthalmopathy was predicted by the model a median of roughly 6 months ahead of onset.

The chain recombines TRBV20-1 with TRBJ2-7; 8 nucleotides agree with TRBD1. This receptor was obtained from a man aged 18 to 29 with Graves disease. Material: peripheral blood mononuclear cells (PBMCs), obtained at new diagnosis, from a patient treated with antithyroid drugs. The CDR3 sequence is CNARRGRPGGEQYF. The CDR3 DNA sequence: TGCAATGCTCGCAGGGGGCGCCCAGGTGGCGAGCAGTACTTC.